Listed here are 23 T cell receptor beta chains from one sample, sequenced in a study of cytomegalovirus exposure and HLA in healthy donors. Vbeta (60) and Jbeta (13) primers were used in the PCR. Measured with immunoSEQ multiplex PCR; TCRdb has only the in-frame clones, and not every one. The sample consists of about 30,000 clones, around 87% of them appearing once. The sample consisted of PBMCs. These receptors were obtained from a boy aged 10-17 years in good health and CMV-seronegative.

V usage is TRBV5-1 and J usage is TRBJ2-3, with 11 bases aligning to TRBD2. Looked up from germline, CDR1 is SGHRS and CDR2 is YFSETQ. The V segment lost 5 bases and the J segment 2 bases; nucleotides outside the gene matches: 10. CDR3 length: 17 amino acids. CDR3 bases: TGCGCCAGCAGGGACTCGATAGCGGGGGGGATCACAGATACGCAGTATTTT. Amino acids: CASRDSIAGGITDTQYF.

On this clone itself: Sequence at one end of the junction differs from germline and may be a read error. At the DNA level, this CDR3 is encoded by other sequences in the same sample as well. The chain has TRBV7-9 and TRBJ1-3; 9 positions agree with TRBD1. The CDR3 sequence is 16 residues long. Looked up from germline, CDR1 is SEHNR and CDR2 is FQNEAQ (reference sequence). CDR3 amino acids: CASSSTGGLTGNTIYF. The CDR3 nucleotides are TGTGCCAGCAGCTCCACAGGGGGCCTAACTGGAAACACTATATATTTT.

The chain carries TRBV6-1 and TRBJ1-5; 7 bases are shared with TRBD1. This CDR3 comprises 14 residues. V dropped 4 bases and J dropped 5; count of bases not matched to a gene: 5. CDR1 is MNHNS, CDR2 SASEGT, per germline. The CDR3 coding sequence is TGTGCCAGCAGTGCGGTCCAGGGGGATCAGCCCCAGCATTTT. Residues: CASSAVQGDQPQHF.

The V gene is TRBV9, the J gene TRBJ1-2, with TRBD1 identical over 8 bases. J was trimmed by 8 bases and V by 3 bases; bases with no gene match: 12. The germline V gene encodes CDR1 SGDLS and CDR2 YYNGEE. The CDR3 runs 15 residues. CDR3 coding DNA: TGTGCCAGCAGCGGACAAGAGACAGGGGTTTACGGCTACACCTTC. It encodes CASSGQETGVYGYTF.

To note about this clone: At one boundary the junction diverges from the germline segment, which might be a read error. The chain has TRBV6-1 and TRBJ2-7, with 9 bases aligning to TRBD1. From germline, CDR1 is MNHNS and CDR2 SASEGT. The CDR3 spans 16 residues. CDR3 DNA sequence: TGTGCCAGCAGCGAAGTCGTGACAGGGGGAGGCTACGAGCAGTACTTC. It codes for CASSEVVTGGGYEQYF.

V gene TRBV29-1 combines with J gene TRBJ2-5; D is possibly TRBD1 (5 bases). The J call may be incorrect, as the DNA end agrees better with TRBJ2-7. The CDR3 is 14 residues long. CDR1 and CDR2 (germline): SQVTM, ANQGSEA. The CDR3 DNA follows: TGCAGCGTCGCACGGGCAGGGTCCCTCTACGAGCAGTACTTC. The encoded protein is CSVARAGSLYEQYF.

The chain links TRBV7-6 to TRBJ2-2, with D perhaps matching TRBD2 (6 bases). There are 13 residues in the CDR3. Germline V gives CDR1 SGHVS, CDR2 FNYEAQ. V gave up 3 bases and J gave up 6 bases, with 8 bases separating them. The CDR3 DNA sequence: TGTGCCAGCAGCTTCGGAGGGGCCGGGGAGCTGTTTTTT. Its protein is CASSFGGAGELFF.

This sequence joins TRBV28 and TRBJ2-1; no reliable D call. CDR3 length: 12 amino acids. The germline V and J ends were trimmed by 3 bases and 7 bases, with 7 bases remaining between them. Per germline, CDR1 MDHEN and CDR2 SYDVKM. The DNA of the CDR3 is TGTGCCAGCAGTTTCGGTTGGAATGAGCAGTTCTTC. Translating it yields CASSFGWNEQFF.

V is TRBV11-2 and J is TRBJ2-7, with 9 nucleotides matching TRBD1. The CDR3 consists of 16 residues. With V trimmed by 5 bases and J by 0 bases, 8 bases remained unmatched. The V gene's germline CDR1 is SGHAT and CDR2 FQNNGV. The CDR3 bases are TGTGCCAGCAGCCGTATAAGGGGACAGGGCTCCTACGAGCAGTACTTC. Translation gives CASSRIRGQGSYEQYF.

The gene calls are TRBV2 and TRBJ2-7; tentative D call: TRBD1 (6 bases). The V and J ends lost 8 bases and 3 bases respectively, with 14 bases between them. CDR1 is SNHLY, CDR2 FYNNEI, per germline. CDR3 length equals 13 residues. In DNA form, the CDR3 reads TGTGCCAGCGGGGGCTTACCCGTCTACGAGCAGTACTTC. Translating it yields CASGGLPVYEQYF. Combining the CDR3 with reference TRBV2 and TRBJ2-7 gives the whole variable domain EPEVTQTPSHQVTQMGQEVILRCVPISNHLYFYWYRQILGQKVEFLVSFYNNEISEKSEIFDDQFSVERPDGSNFTLKIRSTKLEDSAMYFCASGGLPVYEQYFGPGTRLTVT.

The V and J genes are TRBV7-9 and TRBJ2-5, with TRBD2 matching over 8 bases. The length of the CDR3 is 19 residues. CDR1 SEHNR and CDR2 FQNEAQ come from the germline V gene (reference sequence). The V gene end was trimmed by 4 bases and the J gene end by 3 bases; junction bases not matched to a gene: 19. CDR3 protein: CASSSLGGGGPDIKETQYF. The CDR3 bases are TGTGCCAGCAGCTCCCTTGGGGGCGGGGGGCCGGATATCAAAGAGACCCAGTACTTC.

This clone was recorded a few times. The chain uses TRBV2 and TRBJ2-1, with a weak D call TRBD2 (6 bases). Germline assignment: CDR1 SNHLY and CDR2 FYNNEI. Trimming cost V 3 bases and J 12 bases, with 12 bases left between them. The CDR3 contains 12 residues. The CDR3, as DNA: TGTGCCAGCAGTGAGTCCCACGGGGGGCAGTTCTTC. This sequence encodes CASSESHGGQFF.

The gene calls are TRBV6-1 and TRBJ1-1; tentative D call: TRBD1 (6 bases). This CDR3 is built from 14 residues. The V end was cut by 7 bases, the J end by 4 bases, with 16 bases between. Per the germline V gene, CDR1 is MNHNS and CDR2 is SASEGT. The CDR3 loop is CASTPRAGVTEAFF. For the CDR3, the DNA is TGTGCCAGCACCCCTCGGGCAGGGGTCACTGAAGCTTTCTTT.

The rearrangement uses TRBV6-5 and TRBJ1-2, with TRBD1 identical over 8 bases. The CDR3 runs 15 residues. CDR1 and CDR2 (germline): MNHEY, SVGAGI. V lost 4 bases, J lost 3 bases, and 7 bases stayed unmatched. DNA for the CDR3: TGTGCCAGCAGTTCCCGACAGGGGAGGTACTATGGCTACACCTTC. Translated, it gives CASSSRQGRYYGYTF.

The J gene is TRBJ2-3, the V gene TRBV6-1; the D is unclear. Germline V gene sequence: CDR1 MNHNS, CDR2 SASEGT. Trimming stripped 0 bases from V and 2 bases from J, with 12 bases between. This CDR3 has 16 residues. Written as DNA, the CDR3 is TGTGCCAGCAGTGAAGCTCGCTACAGACCCACAGATACGCAGTATTTT. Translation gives CASSEARYRPTDTQYF.

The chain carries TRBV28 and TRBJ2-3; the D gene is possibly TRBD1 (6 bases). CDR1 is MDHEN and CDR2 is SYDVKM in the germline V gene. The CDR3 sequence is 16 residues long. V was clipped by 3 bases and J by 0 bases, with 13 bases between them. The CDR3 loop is CASSFLQGTSTDTQYF. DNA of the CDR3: TGTGCCAGCAGTTTCTTACAGGGAACTAGCACAGATACGCAGTATTTT.

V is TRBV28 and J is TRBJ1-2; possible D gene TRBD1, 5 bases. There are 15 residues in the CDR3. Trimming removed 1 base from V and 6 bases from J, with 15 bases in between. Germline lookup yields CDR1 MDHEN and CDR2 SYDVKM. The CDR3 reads CASSLSRGVENGYTF. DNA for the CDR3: TGTGCCAGCAGTTTATCACGGGGGGTCGAGAATGGCTACACCTTC.

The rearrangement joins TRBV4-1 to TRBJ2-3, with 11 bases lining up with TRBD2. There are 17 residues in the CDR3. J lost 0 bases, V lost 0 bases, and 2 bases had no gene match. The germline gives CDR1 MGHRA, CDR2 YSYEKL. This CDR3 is CASSQDSGGASTDTQYF. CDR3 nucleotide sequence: TGCGCCAGCAGCCAAGATAGCGGGGGGGCCAGCACAGATACGCAGTATTTT.

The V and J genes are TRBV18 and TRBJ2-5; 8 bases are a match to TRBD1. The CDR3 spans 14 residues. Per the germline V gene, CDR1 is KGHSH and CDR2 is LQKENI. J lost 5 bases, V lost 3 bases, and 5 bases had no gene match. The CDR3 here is CASSPDRAGETQYF. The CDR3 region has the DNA TGTGCCAGCTCACCGGACAGGGCGGGGGAGACCCAGTACTTC.

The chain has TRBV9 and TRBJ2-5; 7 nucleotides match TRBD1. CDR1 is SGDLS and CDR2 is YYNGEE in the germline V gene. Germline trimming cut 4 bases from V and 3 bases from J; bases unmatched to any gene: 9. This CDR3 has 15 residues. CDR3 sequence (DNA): TGTGCCAGCAGCCCAACGTTTGGGACAGAAGAGACCCAGTACTTC. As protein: CASSPTFGTEETQYF.

Here the CDR3 DNA reads TGTGCCAGCAGCCAAGATCCCAGGGGACCCTTGAATAGCAATCAGCCCCAGCATTTT. Translation: CASSQDPRGPLNSNQPQHF. The V gene is TRBV4-2, the J gene TRBJ1-5; D might be TRBD1 (6 bases). The germline V gene encodes CDR1 LGHNA and CDR2 YNFKEQ. CDR3 length equals 19 residues. Trimming took off 0 bases at V and 0 bases at J, with 18 bases between the two ends.

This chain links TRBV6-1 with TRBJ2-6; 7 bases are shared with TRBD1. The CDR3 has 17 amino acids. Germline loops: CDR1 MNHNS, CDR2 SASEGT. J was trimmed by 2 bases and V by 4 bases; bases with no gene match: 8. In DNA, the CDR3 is TGTGCCAGCAGTGGTGAAGGGACAGTCCCTGGGGCCAACGTCCTGACTTTC. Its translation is CASSGEGTVPGANVLTF.

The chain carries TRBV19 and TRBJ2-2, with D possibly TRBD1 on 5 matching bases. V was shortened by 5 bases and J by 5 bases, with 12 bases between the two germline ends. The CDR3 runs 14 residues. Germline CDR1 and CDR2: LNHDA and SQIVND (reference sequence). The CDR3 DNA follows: TGTGCCAGTAGTGTCTCAGGGCGGACCGGGGAGCTGTTTTTT. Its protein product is CASSVSGRTGELFF.